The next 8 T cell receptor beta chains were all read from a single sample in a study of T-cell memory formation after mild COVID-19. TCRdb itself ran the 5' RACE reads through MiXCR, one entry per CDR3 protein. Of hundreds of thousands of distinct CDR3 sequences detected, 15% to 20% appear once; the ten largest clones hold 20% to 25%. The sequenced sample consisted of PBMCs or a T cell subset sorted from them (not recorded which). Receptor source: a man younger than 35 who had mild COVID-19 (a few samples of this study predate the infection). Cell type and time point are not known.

The CDR3 loop is CASSQQGQPQHF. The CDR3 nucleotides are TGTGCCAGCAGCCAGCAGGGCCAGCCCCAGCATTTT. This chain connects TRBV3-1 to TRBJ1-5, with a tentative D call TRBD1 (5 bases). V lost 3 bases and J lost 7, with 7 bases in between. CDR3 length equals 12 residues. Germline values: CDR1 LGHDT, CDR2 YNNKEL (reference sequence).

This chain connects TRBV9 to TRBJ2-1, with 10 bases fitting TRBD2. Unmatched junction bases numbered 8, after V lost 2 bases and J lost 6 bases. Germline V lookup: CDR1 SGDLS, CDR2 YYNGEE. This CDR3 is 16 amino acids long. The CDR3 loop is CASSVELAGGRNEQFF. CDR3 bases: TGTGCCAGCAGCGTGGAATTAGCGGGGGGCCGCAATGAGCAGTTCTTC.

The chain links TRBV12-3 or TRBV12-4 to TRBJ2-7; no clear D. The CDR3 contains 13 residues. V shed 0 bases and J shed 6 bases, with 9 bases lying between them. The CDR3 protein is CASSLARRREQYF. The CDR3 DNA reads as TGTGCCAGCAGTTTAGCCCGGCGTCGCGAGCAGTACTTC.

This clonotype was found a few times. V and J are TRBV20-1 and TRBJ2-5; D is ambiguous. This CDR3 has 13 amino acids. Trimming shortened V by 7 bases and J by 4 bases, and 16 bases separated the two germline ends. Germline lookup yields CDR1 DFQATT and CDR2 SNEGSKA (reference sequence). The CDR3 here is CSVFGRFGETQYF. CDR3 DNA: TGCAGTGTGTTTGGGCGGTTCGGAGAGACCCAGTACTTC.

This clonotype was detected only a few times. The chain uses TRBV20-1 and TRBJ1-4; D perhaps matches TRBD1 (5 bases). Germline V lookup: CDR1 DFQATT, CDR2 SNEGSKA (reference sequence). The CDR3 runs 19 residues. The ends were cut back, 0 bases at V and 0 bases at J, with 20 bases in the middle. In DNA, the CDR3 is TGCAGTGCTAGAGATCTAGGCCTCCAGGGAGGAGCAACTAATGAAAAACTGTTTTTT. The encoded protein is CSARDLGLQGGATNEKLFF.

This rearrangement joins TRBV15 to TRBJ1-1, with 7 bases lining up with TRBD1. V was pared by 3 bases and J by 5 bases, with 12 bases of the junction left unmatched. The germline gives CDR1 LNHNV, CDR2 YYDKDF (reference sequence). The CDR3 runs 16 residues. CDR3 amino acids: CATSRDKGALGTEAFF. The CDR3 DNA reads TGTGCCACCAGCAGGGACAAGGGGGCGCTTGGAACTGAAGCTTTCTTT.

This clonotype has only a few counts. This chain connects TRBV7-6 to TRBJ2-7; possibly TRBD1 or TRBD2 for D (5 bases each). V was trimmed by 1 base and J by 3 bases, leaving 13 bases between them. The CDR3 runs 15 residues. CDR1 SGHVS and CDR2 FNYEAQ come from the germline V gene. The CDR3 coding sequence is TGTGCCAGCAGCTTAGGCGGCAGGGACGACTACGAGCAGTACTTC. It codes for CASSLGGRDDYEQYF. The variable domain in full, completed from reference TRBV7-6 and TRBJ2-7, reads GAGVSQSPRYKVTKRGQDVALRCDPISGHVSLYWYRQALGQGPEFLTYFNYEAQQDKSGLPNDRFSAERPEGSISTLTIQRTEQRDSAMYRCASSLGGRDDYEQYFGPGTRLTVT.

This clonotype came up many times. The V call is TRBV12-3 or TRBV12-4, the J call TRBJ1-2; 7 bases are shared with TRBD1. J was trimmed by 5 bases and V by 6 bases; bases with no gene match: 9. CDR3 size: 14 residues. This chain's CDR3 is CASSRGGNMYGYTF. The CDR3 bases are TGTGCCAGCAGCCGAGGGGGCAATATGTATGGCTACACCTTC.